Given below is one T cell receptor (beta chain) in context. The target of this receptor is not known. Per-nucleotide qualities are absent, and no much larger clonotype sits a single base away. This specimen belongs to a study of blood T cells in healthy people across ages (dated by TCRdb to the mid-2010s). Broadly, across the study: In model experiments, template switching captured roughly one uniquely barcoded TCR beta cDNA molecule for every two T cells. Using deep sequencing normalized with unique cDNA molecular identifiers, the study measured how TCR beta repertoire diversity changes with age. The donors were split into four age groups: young (average about 15 years), middle-aged (nearly 40), aged (62) and long-lived (under 85). To avoid experimental bias, donors of different ages were randomly spread across the sequencing lanes. Using the same blood draw, the study looked at two additional independent replicas of 1 million unique cDNA reads for two donors, one aged 18 to 30 and the other aged 80 or older.

The library was obtained by 5' RACE. The sample was run on an Illumina HiSeq 2500. A second PCR of roughly 6 to 11 cycles was run with a J-beta primer mix and a sample-barcoded 5' primer. A template-switch 5' adaptor carrying 12 random nucleotides introduced a unique molecular identifier onto each TCR beta cDNA molecule. Each sample yielded at least 3 million CDR3-containing paired-end reads. First-strand cDNA synthesis was performed from all RNA using the Mint cDNA synthesis kit, with priming by a TRBC-specific oligonucleotide. Following uracil-DNA glycosylase treatment, a first 18-cycle PCR with universal primers M1SS and BC2_uni_R was performed on all cDNA. The authors' analysis ran thus. For normalization, 1 million high-quality reads, each with a distinct molecular identifier, were randomly selected from each sample. Reads sharing molecular identifiers were discarded rather than binned into consensus sequences. CDR3 identification, clonotype clustering and error correction used MiTCR with a Q25 quality threshold and the strictest error-elimination algorithm. A nonparametric unseen species model with Euler transformation was used to estimate lower-bound total TCR beta diversity. TCRdb reprocessed the public reads (quality trimming at Q25 with fastp, clone calling with MiXCR) and kept in-frame beta chains. Each entry merges the rows of one CDR3 protein and shows their most common DNA and genes. TCRdb's processing, not the authors', yielded these V and J calls. Present in this sample are 800,000 to 950,000 distinct CDR3 sequences, roughly 43% of which were seen just once. Under 15% of the sample is in the top ten clones.

Reading the germline V gene gives CDR1 SGDLS and CDR2 YYNGEE. V has 0 bases trimmed and J has 2 bases trimmed; junction bases matching no gene number 6. Including the terminal cysteine and phenylalanine, the CDR3 comprises 16 residues. The sequence is cut down to CDR3 DNA, 48 bases in frame from base 1. Broad study findings and their caveats: A strong correlation was found between observed TCR beta diversity and the percentage of naive T cells measured by flow cytometry. As age increased, observed TCR beta diversity per million T cells dropped in a roughly linear way, and a significant reduction was already evident by age 40. Compared with the aged group, the long-lived group had more naive CD4+ T cells, fewer expanded clones and increased TCR diversity, a pattern suggesting age selection. Estimates of total diversity from one million sequenced T cells were regarded as lower bounds and underestimates. Because the CMV infection status of the donors was unknown, age-related changes in expanded clonotypes may potentially have been confounded. Conclusive comparison of naive and antigen-experienced compartments was prevented by the profiling of bulk unsorted PBMCs.

Systemically healthy Caucasian individuals from Russia, around 38 in total and aged roughly 6 to 100 years, were included as donors. Ten milliliters of peripheral blood were drawn from each donor into EDTA-treated Vacutainer tubes. Ficoll-Paque density-gradient centrifugation was used to isolate PBMCs, with at least 7 million per sample. Trizol reagent was used to extract total RNA from the PBMCs, yielding at least 6 micrograms per sample. For every donor, an aliquot of PBMCs went through flow cytometry to measure the percentages of naive CD45RAhigh/CD27high T cells. The chain is encoded by TRBV9 joined to TRBJ2-3, with 7 central nucleotides matching TRBD2. Input material: blood. The sequence was collected from a man aged 25-45 years in good health. The CDR3 amino acid sequence is: CASSVGPRGFTDTQYF. The sequenced DNA: TGTGCCAGCAGCGTAGGTCCGCGGGGGTTCACAGATACGCAGTATTTT.